This entry features one TCR beta chain sequence. Its antigen has not been determined. No much larger clone is present one base from it, and per-base qualities are unavailable. The sample comes from a study of blood T cell repertoires in COVID-19 (dated by TCRdb to the early 2020s). About the full investigation: Samples covering the acute and convalescent phases of COVID-19 were provided by collaborators in the United States, Italy and Spain. The material from the prospective study consisted of cDNA or gDNA derived from T cells, B-cell-depleted T cells, or PBMCs. The dataset comprised deeply sampled blood TCRbeta repertoires from subjects exposed to, actively infected with, or recovered from COVID-19. The repertoires were made available in a free public database intended to serve as a resource for research on the immune response to SARS-CoV-2. The samples were drawn from two sources: the first 160 participants of the ongoing ImmuneRACE study, and 1,254 subjects contributed by 6 global collaborators. A de-identified subject ID, COVID-19 status, age in years and sex were almost always included in the sample metadata. Where available, HLA class I and class II types were obtained from metadata supplied by the sample provider rather than from assay-based typing. Broad study findings and their caveats: The quantity of clinical and demographic metadata differed by source and by participant and was supplied without curation.

The immunoSEQ Assay, a bias-controlled multiplex PCR, was used to amplify TCRbeta CDR3 regions from genomic DNA. The paper's processing steps were these. Nucleated cell counts per sample were estimated from amplification of reference gene primers within the assay. To quantify the absolute abundance of each unique TCRbeta CDR3 rearrangement, sequence reads were collapsed and filtered. Productive Simpson clonality was computed per sample as the square root of Simpson's diversity index over productive rearrangements. Not all clones reach the TCRdb copy of this immuneACCESS table, which keeps in-frame sequences only. Checked studies attribute under half of the gap to unresolved V genes and leave the rest unexplained. V and J calls and clone size are given by that table; D and trimming were obtained from the DNA. The sample table contains around 70,000 clones; only one count was recorded for about 90% of them. The ten largest clones add up to about 7.9% of the sample.

Each collaborating institution followed its own protocols to collect whole blood in K2EDTA tubes. For TCRbeta analysis, collaborator samples were shipped as frozen whole blood, as isolated PBMCs, or as DNA extracted from either sample type. This sequence originates from a human donor in a cohort sampled during active COVID-19. The sample comprised peripheral blood.

The nucleotide sequence is given as TGTGCCAGCAGCTTAAAGTCCCAATTAGCTAGCGGGAGTACCCAAGAGACCCAGTACTTC. Translated, this gives CASSLKSQLASGSTQETQYF. Here the chain combines TRBV7-8 and TRBJ2-5, with 10 central nucleotides matching TRBD2. From the cysteine up to the phenylalanine, the CDR3 has a length of 20 residues. Only the CDR3 DNA is retained, 60 bases long and in frame from the first base. The germline V gene provides CDR1 SGHVS and CDR2 FQNEAQ. For this chain, trimming is 2 bases at the V end and 1 base at the J end, and the number of junction bases without a gene match is 16.